The T cell receptor (beta chain) under discussion was sequenced for a study of post-analysis software for immune sequencing data. To note about this clonotype: What it binds is not known.

Unique molecular identifiers were present in the TCR beta cDNA libraries. TCRdb reprocessed the PCR reads with MiXCR, giving one entry per CDR3 protein. The sample comprises hundreds of thousands of distinct CDR3 sequences, approximately 39% of which are singletons, and about 8% rests with the top ten. The study's findings and limits: Controls showed significantly higher normalized Chao1 diversity than did multiple sclerosis patients. Under F measure analysis, samples from one preparation batch co-clustered strongly. Elevated frequency relative to controls characterized several TRBV segments in patients, TRBV5-6, TRBV5-1 and TRBV20-1 among them.

V was cut by 5 bases and J by 5 bases, with 12 bases left in between. The germline CDR1 and CDR2 sequences are SGHAT and FQDESV (reference sequence). The CDR3 spans 13 residues. This clonotype was obtained from a girl aged 2 to 9 with multiple sclerosis. The sequenced material came from blood. The chain uses TRBV11-1 and TRBJ2-5; D not certain. Here the CDR3 reads CASSRTTWETQYF. In DNA form, the CDR3 reads TGTGCCAGCAGCCGGACCACCTGGGAGACCCAGTACTTC. The full variable domain, with the rest looked up from reference TRBV11-1 and TRBJ2-5, is EAEVAQSPRYKITEKSQAVAFWCDPISGHATLYWYRQILGQGPELLVQFQDESVVDDSQLPKDRFSAERLKGVDSTLKIQPAELGDSAMYLCASSRTTWETQYFGPGTRLLVL.